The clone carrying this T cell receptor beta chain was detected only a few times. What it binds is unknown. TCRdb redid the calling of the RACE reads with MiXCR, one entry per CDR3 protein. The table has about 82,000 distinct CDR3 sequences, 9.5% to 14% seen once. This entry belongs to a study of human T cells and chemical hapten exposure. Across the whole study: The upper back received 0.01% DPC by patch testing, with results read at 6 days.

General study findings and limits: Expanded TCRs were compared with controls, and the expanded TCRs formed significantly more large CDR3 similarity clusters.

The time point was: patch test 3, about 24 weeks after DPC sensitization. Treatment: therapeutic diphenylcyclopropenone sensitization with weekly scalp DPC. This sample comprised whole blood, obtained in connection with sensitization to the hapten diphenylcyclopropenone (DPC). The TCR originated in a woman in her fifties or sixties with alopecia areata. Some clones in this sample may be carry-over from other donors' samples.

CDR3 sequence: CASKTSGKGDTQYF. The DNA of the CDR3 is TGTGCCAGCAAGACTAGCGGGAAGGGAGATACGCAGTATTTT. This chain joins TRBV6-2 or TRBV6-3 and TRBJ2-3; 11 bases are a match to TRBD2. This CDR3 comprises 14 residues. Trimming removed 7 bases from V and 5 bases from J; junction bases left unmatched: 5. Germline CDR1 is MNHEY and CDR2 is SVGEGT.